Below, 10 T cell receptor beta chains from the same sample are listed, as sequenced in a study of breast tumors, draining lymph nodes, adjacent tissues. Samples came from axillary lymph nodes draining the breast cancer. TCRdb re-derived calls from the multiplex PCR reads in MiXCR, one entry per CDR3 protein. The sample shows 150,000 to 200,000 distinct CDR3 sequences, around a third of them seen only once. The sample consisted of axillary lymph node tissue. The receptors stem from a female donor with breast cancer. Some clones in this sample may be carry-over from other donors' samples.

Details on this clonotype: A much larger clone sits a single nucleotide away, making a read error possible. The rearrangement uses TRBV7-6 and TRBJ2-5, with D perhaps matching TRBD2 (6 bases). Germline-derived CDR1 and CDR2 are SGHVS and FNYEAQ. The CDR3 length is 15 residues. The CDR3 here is CASSLSPATGETQHF. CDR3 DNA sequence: TGTGCCAGCAGCTTATCCCCAGCCACGGGGGAGACCCAGCACTTC.

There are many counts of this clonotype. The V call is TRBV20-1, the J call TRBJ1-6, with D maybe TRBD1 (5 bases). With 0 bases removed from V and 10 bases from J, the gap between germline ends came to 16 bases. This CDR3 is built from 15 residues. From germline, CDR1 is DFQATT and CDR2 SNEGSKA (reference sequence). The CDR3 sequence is CSARDERGDSSPLHF. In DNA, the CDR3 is TGCAGTGCTAGAGATGAGAGGGGAGACTCCTCACCCCTCCACTTT.

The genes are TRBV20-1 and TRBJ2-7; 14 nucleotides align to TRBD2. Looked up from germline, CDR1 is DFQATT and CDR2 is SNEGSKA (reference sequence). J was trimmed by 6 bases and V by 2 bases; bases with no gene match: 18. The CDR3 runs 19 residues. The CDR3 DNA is TGCAGTGCTAGATTACCGGGACTAGCGGGAGCACTTTACGGAGGCGAGCAGTACTTC. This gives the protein CSARLPGLAGALYGGEQYF.

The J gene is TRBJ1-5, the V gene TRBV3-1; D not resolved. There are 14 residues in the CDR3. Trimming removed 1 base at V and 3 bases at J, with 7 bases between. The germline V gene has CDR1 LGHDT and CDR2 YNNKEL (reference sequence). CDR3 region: CASSQVGDNQPQHF. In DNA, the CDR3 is TGTGCCAGCAGCCAAGTGGGTGACAATCAGCCCCAGCATTTT.

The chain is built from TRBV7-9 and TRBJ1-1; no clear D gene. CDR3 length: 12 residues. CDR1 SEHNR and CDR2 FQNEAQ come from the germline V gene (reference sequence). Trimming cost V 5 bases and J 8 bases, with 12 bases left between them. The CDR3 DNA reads TGTGCCAGCAGCCGGACCTCATTCGAAGCTTTCTTT. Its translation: CASSRTSFEAFF.

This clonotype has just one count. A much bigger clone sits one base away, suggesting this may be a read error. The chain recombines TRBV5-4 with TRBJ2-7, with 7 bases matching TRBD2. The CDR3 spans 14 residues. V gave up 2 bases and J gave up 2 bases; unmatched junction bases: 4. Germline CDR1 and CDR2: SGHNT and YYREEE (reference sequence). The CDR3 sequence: CASSLSGAAYEQYF. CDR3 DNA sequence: TGTGCCAGCAGCTTAAGCGGGGCGGCCTACGAGCAGTACTTC.

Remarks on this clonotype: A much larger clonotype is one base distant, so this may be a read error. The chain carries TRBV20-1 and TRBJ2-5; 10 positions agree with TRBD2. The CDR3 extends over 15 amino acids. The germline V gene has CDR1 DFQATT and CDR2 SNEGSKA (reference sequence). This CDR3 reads CSAQSGRALGETQHF. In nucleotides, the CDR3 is TGCAGTGCCCAAAGCGGGAGGGCCCTCGGGGAGACCCAGCACTTC.

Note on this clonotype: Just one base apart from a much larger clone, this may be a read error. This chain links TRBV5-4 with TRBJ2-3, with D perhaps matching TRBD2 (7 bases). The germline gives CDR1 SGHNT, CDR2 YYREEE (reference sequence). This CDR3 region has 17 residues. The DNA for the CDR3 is TGTGCCAGCAGCCCTAGTCTCCAAACGGGGGGCACAGATAAGCAGTATTTT. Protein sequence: CASSPSLQTGGTDKQYF.

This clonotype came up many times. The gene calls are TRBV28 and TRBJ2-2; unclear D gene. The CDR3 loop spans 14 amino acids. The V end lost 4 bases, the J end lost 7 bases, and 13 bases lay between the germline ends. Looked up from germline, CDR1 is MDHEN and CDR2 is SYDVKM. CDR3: CASSSLGWHGELFF. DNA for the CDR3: TGTGCCAGCAGTTCGTTGGGTTGGCACGGGGAGCTGTTTTTT.

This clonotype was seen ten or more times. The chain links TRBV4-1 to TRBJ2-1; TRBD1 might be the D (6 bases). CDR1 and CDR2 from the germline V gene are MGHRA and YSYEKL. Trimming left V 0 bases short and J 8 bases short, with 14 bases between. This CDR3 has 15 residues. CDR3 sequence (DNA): TGCGCCAGCAGCCAAGAATTGGGGGCAGGAGATGAGCAGTTCTTC. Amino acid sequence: CASSQELGAGDEQFF.